These T cell receptor beta chains were read from a single sample in a study of blood T cell repertoires in COVID-19. The protocol was immunoSEQ multiplex PCR, while the TCRdb copy is restricted to in-frame clones and leaves out a portion. This table has approximately 140,000 clones, more than 80% appearing once. The specimen was peripheral blood. The source of these receptors is an elderly woman in a cohort sampled during active or convalescent COVID-19. The CDR3 runs from the conserved cysteine through the conserved F or W. Each record gives: J gene, V gene, CDR3 protein.

j_gene: TRBJ2-1
v_gene: TRBV4-1
CDR3aa: CASSQQPGQGYNEQFF

j_gene: TRBJ1-6
v_gene: TRBV19
CDR3aa: CASSIEATVQRSPLHF

j_gene: TRBJ2-3
v_gene: TRBV6-4
CDR3aa: CASRPVAGGTDTQYF

j_gene: TRBJ1-2
v_gene: TRBV5-4
CDR3aa: CASSQEQSYGYTF

j_gene: TRBJ1-2
v_gene: TRBV7-8
CDR3aa: CASFEDRVPKVYGYTF

j_gene: TRBJ2-5
v_gene: TRBV2
CDR3aa: CASTGGLGETQYF

j_gene: TRBJ1-4
v_gene: TRBV19
CDR3aa: CASSIQGRGEKLFF

j_gene: TRBJ1-2
v_gene: TRBV21-1
CDR3aa: CASSKAGAGGNYGYTF

j_gene: TRBJ2-3
v_gene: TRBV7-3
CDR3aa: CASSPIGQGSFTDTQYF

j_gene: TRBJ1-4
v_gene: TRBV5-1
CDR3aa: CASTDLATNEKLFF

j_gene: TRBJ2-7
v_gene: TRBV5-1
CDR3aa: CASSTLQGSYEQYF

j_gene: TRBJ2-6
v_gene: TRBV25-1
CDR3aa: CASASFSGANVLTF

j_gene: TRBJ1-5
v_gene: TRBV28
CDR3aa: CASRGPVSNQPQHF

j_gene: TRBJ2-1
v_gene: TRBV16
CDR3aa: CASSQFKGVNEQFF

j_gene: TRBJ2-3
v_gene: TRBV5-8
CDR3aa: CASSKGGVVTDTQYF

j_gene: TRBJ2-7
v_gene: TRBV29-1
CDR3aa: CSVDSGNSYEQYF

j_gene: TRBJ2-5
v_gene: TRBV6-2/TRBV6-3
CDR3aa: CASSYNTDAETQYF

j_gene: TRBJ1-2
v_gene: TRBV7-8
CDR3aa: CASSLDTGLGYTF

j_gene: TRBJ2-5
v_gene: TRBV20-1
CDR3aa: CSLAWEETQYF

j_gene: TRBJ1-2
v_gene: TRBV7-3
CDR3aa: CASSLMGQGGYGYTF

j_gene: TRBJ2-2
v_gene: TRBV4-2
CDR3aa: CASSPARGTGELFF

j_gene: TRBJ2-3
v_gene: TRBV18
CDR3aa: CASSPRTSGGVDPQYF

j_gene: TRBJ1-2
v_gene: TRBV5-1
CDR3aa: CASSPGQGGYTF

j_gene: TRBJ1-1
v_gene: TRBV15
CDR3aa: CATSSDTDTEAFF

j_gene: TRBJ1-3
v_gene: TRBV5-1
CDR3aa: CASSLDPGGASGNTIYF

j_gene: TRBJ2-7
v_gene: TRBV5-1
CDR3aa: CASSLFGGDYEQYF

j_gene: TRBJ2-3
v_gene: TRBV28
CDR3aa: CASSRLAGSTDTQYF

j_gene: TRBJ1-4
v_gene: TRBV7-8
CDR3aa: CASSFSGGYEKLFF

j_gene: TRBJ2-5
v_gene: TRBV5-1
CDR3aa: CASSFGTSMETQYF

j_gene: TRBJ2-2
v_gene: TRBV7-2
CDR3aa: CASSSDRLQTGELFF

j_gene: TRBJ1-5
v_gene: TRBV12-3/TRBV12-4
CDR3aa: CASSFVRQPQHF

j_gene: TRBJ1-6
v_gene: TRBV5-6
CDR3aa: CASSLGRYNSPLHF

j_gene: TRBJ1-2
v_gene: TRBV19
CDR3aa: CASDDRGGSGYTF

j_gene: TRBJ1-3
v_gene: TRBV19
CDR3aa: CASTAGSSGNTIYF

j_gene: TRBJ2-1
v_gene: TRBV5-1
CDR3aa: CASSLSTLSGGVHEQFF

j_gene: TRBJ1-6
v_gene: TRBV12-1
CDR3aa: CASSPFHRGSSYNSPLHF

j_gene: TRBJ1-2
v_gene: TRBV7-2
CDR3aa: CASSLAQGYGYTF

j_gene: TRBJ2-5
v_gene: TRBV5-1
CDR3aa: CASSLDSETQYF

j_gene: TRBJ2-3
v_gene: TRBV2
CDR3aa: CASSDLASGDTQYF

j_gene: TRBJ2-3
v_gene: TRBV7-2
CDR3aa: CASSLAGADTQYF

j_gene: TRBJ2-3
v_gene: TRBV7-3
CDR3aa: CASSLNRGVIDTQYF

j_gene: TRBJ1-2
v_gene: TRBV2
CDR3aa: CASSPGQGYGYTF

j_gene: TRBJ2-5
v_gene: TRBV5-4
CDR3aa: CASSQTSGTGTQYF

j_gene: TRBJ2-3
v_gene: TRBV2
CDR3aa: CASRARGGALTDTQYF

j_gene: TRBJ2-7
v_gene: TRBV19
CDR3aa: CASSLMGMGRGEQYF

j_gene: TRBJ1-5
v_gene: TRBV10-3
CDR3aa: CAISDPIGNQPQHF

j_gene: TRBJ2-3
v_gene: TRBV7-9
CDR3aa: CASSFGGADTQYF

j_gene: TRBJ1-2
v_gene: TRBV6-5
CDR3aa: CASSRTGGLGYTF

j_gene: TRBJ1-2
v_gene: TRBV10-3
CDR3aa: CAISWATGGGYGYTF

j_gene: TRBJ2-5
v_gene: TRBV18
CDR3aa: CASSPPSGQGGTQYF

j_gene: TRBJ2-5
v_gene: TRBV23-1
CDR3aa: CASSHAPGQIVETQYF

j_gene: TRBJ1-5
v_gene: TRBV28
CDR3aa: CASSLFSGGPQHF

j_gene: TRBJ2-1
v_gene: TRBV6-6
CDR3aa: CASSYGGVYNEQFF

j_gene: TRBJ2-1
v_gene: TRBV19
CDR3aa: CATSWRGEQFF

j_gene: TRBJ1-2
v_gene: TRBV28
CDR3aa: CASSFNRGYTF

j_gene: TRBJ2-3
v_gene: TRBV6-6
CDR3aa: CASSFDSTRHTQYF

j_gene: TRBJ2-5
v_gene: TRBV4-2
CDR3aa: CASSQTDLAGETQYF

j_gene: TRBJ1-1
v_gene: TRBV4-1
CDR3aa: CASSQERMSTEAFF

j_gene: TRBJ1-2
v_gene: TRBV6-1
CDR3aa: CASSEAGGYGYTF

j_gene: TRBJ2-3
v_gene: TRBV7-6
CDR3aa: CASSPMQAGGHGDTQYF